A selection of T cell receptor beta chains follows, all from one sample in a study of shared clonotypes between healthy human individuals. The repertoire was sequenced with immunoSEQ multiplex PCR; TCRdb's copy has only in-frame clones and lacks some. Among roughly 2.4 million clones listed, nearly 97% were seen once. Sequencing input: naive CD4+ T cells sorted from blood. These TCRs come from a young man in good health. The CDR3 runs from the conserved cysteine through the conserved F or W. The D gene is left open where the match is weak. A clone size is listed for some rows: how often the clone was seen (once, few, many), or a class if it is expanded.

TRBD1	-	TRBJ1-6	TRBV5-1	TGCGCCAGCAGCATTATGGACAGGGGAAATTCACCCCTCCACTTT	CASSIMDRGNSPLHF
-	-	TRBJ2-7	TRBV28	TGTGCCAGCAGCTCTACCTACGAGCAGTACTTC	CASSSTYEQYF
-	-	TRBJ1-5	TRBV28	TGTGCCAGCAGCCAGAATCAGCCCCAGCATTTT	CASSQNQPQHF
-	few	TRBJ1-1	TRBV9	TGTGCCAGCAGCGTAGACGAGGGTCTACCTGAAGCTTTCTTT	CASSVDEGLPEAFF
-	-	TRBJ1-3	TRBV7-8	TGTGCCAGCAGGATCGGGTCAGGGATGAGCTCTGGAAACACCATATATTTT	CASRIGSGMSSGNTIYF
-	-	TRBJ1-4	TRBV6-1	TGTGCCAGCAGTACACAGGGAATAAATGAAAAACTGTTTTTT	CASSTQGINEKLFF
-	-	TRBJ2-2	TRBV6-5	TGTGCCAGCAGTTACGGGGGAGGAACCGGGGAGCTGTTTTTT	CASSYGGGTGELFF
-	-	TRBJ1-6	TRBV19	TGTGCCAGTAGCACATCGAATTCACCCCTCCACTTT	CASSTSNSPLHF
TRBD1	-	TRBJ2-2	TRBV5-1	TGCGCCAGCAGCTTCACAGGGGGCGCCGAGGACACCGGGGAGCTGTTTTTT	CASSFTGGAEDTGELFF
-	-	TRBJ2-1	TRBV6-6	TGTGCCAGCAGTTGGCGATACAATGAGCAGTTCTTC	CASSWRYNEQFF
-	-	TRBJ1-2	TRBV5-1	TGCGCCAGCAGCTTGGCCGGGGGAGACTATGGCTACACCTTC	CASSLAGGDYGYTF
TRBD2	once	TRBJ2-2	TRBV29-1	TGCAGCGGACTGCGGGGGACGAACACCGGGGAGCTGTTTTTT	CSGLRGTNTGELFF
TRBD2	-	TRBJ2-5	TRBV5-8	TGTGCCAGCCAAGGTAGCGGGGGACCCCAGTACTTC	CASQGSGGPQYF
-	-	TRBJ2-7	TRBV5-1	TGCGCCAGCAGCTTGGAGGGGTGGGGATCCTACGAGCAGTACTTC	CASSLEGWGSYEQYF
TRBD2	-	TRBJ2-7	TRBV27	TGTGCCAGCAGCTTTGGGGGGGGCTCCTACGAGCAGTACTTC	CASSFGGGSYEQYF
-	-	TRBJ1-2	TRBV7-2	TGTGCCAGCAGCCTCACAGGGACCAACTATGGCTACACCTTC	CASSLTGTNYGYTF
-	-	TRBJ1-6	TRBV28	TGTGCCAGCAGAAGTTACACAGGGAATTCACCCCTCCACTTT	CASRSYTGNSPLHF
TRBD1	-	TRBJ2-7	TRBV2	TGTGCCAGCAGCGTCGACAGGGTGGCGCTCTACGAGCAGTACTTC	CASSVDRVALYEQYF
-	-	TRBJ2-7	TRBV19	TGTGCCAGTAGTCTCCCTCCTGACAGTTACGAGCAGTACTTC	CASSLPPDSYEQYF
-	-	TRBJ1-2	TRBV20-1	TGCAGTGCTTCCGAAATCTACACCTTC	CSASEIYTF
TRBD1	-	TRBJ2-1	TRBV6-6	TGTGCCAGCAGCTCTCGGACAGGGGGATTCTACAATGAGCAGTTCTTC	CASSSRTGGFYNEQFF
-	-	TRBJ2-7	TRBV6-1	TGTGCCAGCGATCCGGGTCCGACCTACGAGCAGTACTTC	CASDPGPTYEQYF
-	-	TRBJ2-3	TRBV9	TGTGCCAGCAGCGCCTGGACAGCTAGCACAGATACGCAGTATTTT	CASSAWTASTDTQYF
-	-	TRBJ2-1	TRBV6-4	TGTGCCAGCAGTGTTGGAGCGGGTGAGCAGTTCTTC	CASSVGAGEQFF
-	-	TRBJ1-1	TRBV5-1	TGCGCCAGCAGTGCGGGGGGGAGTCTAAACACTGAAGCTTTCTTT	CASSAGGSLNTEAFF
-	-	TRBJ1-5	TRBV19	TGTGCCAGTAGATGGGGGCTAAATCAGCCCCAGCATTTT	CASRWGLNQPQHF
-	-	TRBJ1-5	TRBV9	TGTGCCAGCAGCGTAAGACAGAATCAGCCCCAGCATTTT	CASSVRQNQPQHF
-	once	TRBJ2-3	TRBV11-2	TGTGCCAGCAGCCCGTGGGGTTCAAAGGGAGATACGCAGTATTTT	CASSPWGSKGDTQYF